These 14 T cell receptor beta chains were all obtained from the same sample, sequenced in a study of neurological immune-mediated disorders. From the 5' RACE reads, TCRdb called clonotypes with MiXCR, one entry per CDR3 protein. This sample has about 95,000 distinct CDR3 sequences, with about 3.8% found just once. Input material: PBMCs. The receptors stem from a woman younger than 30 with multiple sclerosis.

This chain links TRBV20-1 with TRBJ2-3; D remains unclear. Germline CDR1 and CDR2: DFQATT and SNEGSKA (reference sequence). CDR3 length: 14 residues. V was shortened by 8 bases and J by 0 bases, with 15 bases between the two germline ends. CDR3 protein: CSPQPKPSTDTQYF. CDR3 nucleotide sequence: TGCAGTCCCCAACCCAAACCCAGCACAGATACGCAGTATTTT.

There are many counts of this clonotype. The chain is built from TRBV7-8 and TRBJ1-1; D is unresolved. In germline, CDR1 is SGHVS, CDR2 FQNEAQ. This CDR3 is built from 14 residues. Trimming shortened V by 5 bases and J by 6 bases, and 16 bases separated the two germline ends. The CDR3 bases are TGTGCCAGCAGCCCGCACCTAATCACGGCTGAAGCTTTCTTT. It translates to CASSPHLITAEAFF.

The gene calls are TRBV20-1 and TRBJ2-7, with D perhaps being TRBD1 or TRBD2 (5 bases each). Deletions cut 6 bases from V and 4 bases from J, with 13 bases between. CDR1 is DFQATT and CDR2 is SNEGSKA in the germline V gene (reference sequence). This CDR3 is 12 amino acids long. The DNA for the CDR3 is TGCAGTGCCTCTACTAGGGGTTACGAGCAGTACTTC. Protein sequence: CSASTRGYEQYF.

This clonotype was observed many times. The genes are TRBV6-1 and TRBJ1-4, with D possibly matching TRBD1 (5 bases). CDR1 and CDR2 from the germline V gene are MNHNS and SASEGT. CDR3 length: 15 amino acids. The ends were cut back, 1 base at V and 7 bases at J, with 13 bases in the middle. CDR3 amino acids: CASSEGGGGPEKLFF. The CDR3 DNA sequence: TGTGCCAGCAGTGAAGGTGGGGGAGGCCCTGAAAAACTGTTTTTT.

This clonotype was observed many times. The chain uses TRBV5-1 and TRBJ2-7; 7 bases fit TRBD2. The CDR3 covers 18 residues. Germline V gene data show CDR1 as SGHRS and CDR2 as YFSETQ. J gave up 1 base and V 1 base, and 14 bases lay outside the gene matches. CDR3 in amino acids: CASSLREAGRTFSYEQYF. The CDR3 DNA reads as TGCGCCAGCAGCTTGAGGGAGGCCGGGAGGACTTTTTCCTACGAGCAGTACTTC.

In its sample, this clonotype was seen many times. V usage is TRBV24-1 and J usage is TRBJ2-3; 13 bases line up with TRBD2. The CDR3 loop spans 15 amino acids. V gave up 7 bases and J gave up 7 bases; unmatched junction bases: 7. From germline, CDR1 is KGHDR and CDR2 SFDVKD. CDR3 DNA sequence: TGTGCCACCAGCGGACTAGCGGGAGTCTCGTATACGCAGTATTTT. Its protein is CATSGLAGVSYTQYF.

This clonotype was counted many times. This rearrangement joins TRBV28 to TRBJ2-1, with D maybe TRBD2 (5 bases). This CDR3 is built from 15 residues. CDR1 MDHEN and CDR2 SYDVKM come from the germline V gene. V was trimmed by 2 bases and J by 3 bases, leaving 11 bases between them. CDR3 in amino acids: CASSLVGEFYNEQFF. CDR3 in DNA: TGTGCCAGCAGTTTAGTCGGGGAGTTCTACAATGAGCAGTTCTTC.

This clonotype was seen repeatedly, ten times or more. The genes are TRBV5-1 and TRBJ2-1; tentatively, D is TRBD1 (5 bases). CDR1 and CDR2 from the germline V gene are SGHRS and YFSETQ. V lost 4 bases and J 9 bases, leaving 23 bases between the germline ends. The CDR3 length is 16 residues. CDR3 residues: CASSPTTGTESTEQFF. The DNA for the CDR3 is TGCGCCAGCAGCCCAACTACAGGAACAGAGAGTACTGAGCAGTTCTTC.

The sample holds many counts of this clonotype. CDR3 loop: CAWKRFGTANTEAFF. CDR3 sequence (DNA): TGTGCCTGGAAGAGATTCGGGACAGCGAACACTGAAGCTTTCTTT. The chain combines TRBV30 with TRBJ1-1; 7 bases agree with TRBD1. This CDR3 is built from 15 residues. J gave up 1 base and V 4 bases, and 9 bases lay outside the gene matches. Germline V gene sequence: CDR1 GTSNPN, CDR2 SVGIG (reference sequence).

This clonotype was seen ten or more times. This chain joins TRBV20-1 and TRBJ2-1, with 7 bases matching TRBD1. CDR1 is DFQATT and CDR2 is SNEGSKA in the germline V gene (reference sequence). Losses at the gene ends were 4 bases for V and 6 bases for J; bases not matched to a gene: 9. CDR3 size: 14 residues. CDR3 protein: CSATPSTGANEQFF. The CDR3 DNA is TGCAGTGCTACTCCGTCCACAGGGGCCAATGAGCAGTTCTTC.

This clonotype was counted ten times or more. V usage is TRBV20-1 and J usage is TRBJ2-7; a weak D match, TRBD1 (5 bases). The CDR3 runs to 13 residues. V lost 3 bases, J lost 1 base, and 10 bases lay in between. Per germline, CDR1 DFQATT and CDR2 SNEGSKA (reference sequence). DNA of the CDR3: TGCAGTGCTAGTAGGGGTTCTTCCTACGAGCAGTACTTC. This codes for CSASRGSSYEQYF.

In this sample, this clonotype turned up a few times. The chain combines TRBV10-1 with TRBJ1-6, with TRBD1 matching 7 bases. This CDR3 spans 13 amino acids. Trimming took 9 bases from V and 7 from J; bases not matched to a gene: 6. Germline CDR1 and CDR2: WNHNN and SYGVQD (reference sequence). DNA of the CDR3: TGCGCCAGTCGACAGGGAGGAAATTCACCCCTCCACTTT. Its translation: CASRQGGNSPLHF.

The V gene is TRBV7-2, the J gene TRBJ2-3; D might be TRBD1 (6 bases). Germline assignment: CDR1 SGHTA and CDR2 FQGNSA. This CDR3 spans 15 amino acids. V lost 4 bases, J lost 2 bases, and 13 bases lay in between. The CDR3: CASSSTGISTDTQYF. CDR3 sequence (DNA): TGTGCCAGCAGCTCCACAGGGATATCCACAGATACGCAGTATTTT.

This clonotype has a count of ten or more. V and J are TRBV19 and TRBJ2-2; no clear D. Germline-derived CDR1 and CDR2 are LNHDA and SQIVND (reference sequence). There are 12 residues in the CDR3. V was shortened by 9 bases and J by 4 bases, with 9 bases between the two germline ends. The CDR3 here is CASGWSTGELFF. The CDR3 DNA is TGTGCCAGCGGGTGGAGCACCGGGGAGCTGTTTTTT. Full variable domain (outside the CDR3, taken from reference TRBV19 and TRBJ2-2): DGGITQSPKYLFRKEGQNVTLSCEQNLNHDAMYWYRQDPGQGLRLIYYSQIVNDFQKGDIAEGYSVSREKKESFPLTVTSAQKNPTAFYLCASGWSTGELFFGEGSRLTVL.